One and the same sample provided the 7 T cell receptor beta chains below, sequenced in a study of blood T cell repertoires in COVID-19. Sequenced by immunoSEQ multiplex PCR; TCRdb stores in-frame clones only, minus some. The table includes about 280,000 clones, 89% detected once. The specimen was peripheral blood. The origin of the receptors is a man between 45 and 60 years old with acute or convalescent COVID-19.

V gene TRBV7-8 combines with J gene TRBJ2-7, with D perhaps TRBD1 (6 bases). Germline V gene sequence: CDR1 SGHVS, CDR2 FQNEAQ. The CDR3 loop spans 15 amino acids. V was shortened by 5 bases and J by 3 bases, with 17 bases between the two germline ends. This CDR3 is CASSTPGHLVYEQYF. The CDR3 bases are TGTGCCAGCAGCACCCCGGGACACCTAGTCTACGAGCAGTACTTC. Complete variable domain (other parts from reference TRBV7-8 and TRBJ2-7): GAGVSQSPRYKVAKRGQDVALRCDPISGHVSLFWYQQALGQGPEFLTYFQNEAQLDKSGLPSDRFFAERPEGSVSTLKIQRTQQEDSAVYLCASSTPGHLVYEQYFGPGTRLTVT.

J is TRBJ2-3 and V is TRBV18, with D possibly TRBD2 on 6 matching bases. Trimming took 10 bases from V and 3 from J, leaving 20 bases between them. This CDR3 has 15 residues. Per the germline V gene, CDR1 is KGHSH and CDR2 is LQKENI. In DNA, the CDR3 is TGTGCCACTATCCGAGGTGCCGGGGGAACAGATACGCAGTATTTT. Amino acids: CATIRGAGGTDTQYF.

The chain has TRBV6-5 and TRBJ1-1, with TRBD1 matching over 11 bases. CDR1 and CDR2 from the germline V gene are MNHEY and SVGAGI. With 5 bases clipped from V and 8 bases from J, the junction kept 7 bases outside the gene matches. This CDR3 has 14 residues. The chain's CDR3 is CASSRQGQGGEAFF. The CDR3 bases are TGTGCCAGCAGTAGGCAGGGACAGGGGGGAGAAGCTTTCTTT.

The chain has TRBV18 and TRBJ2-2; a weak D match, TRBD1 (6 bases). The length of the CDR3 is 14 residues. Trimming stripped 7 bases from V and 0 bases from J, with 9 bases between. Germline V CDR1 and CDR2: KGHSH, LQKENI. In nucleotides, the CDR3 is TGTGCCAGCTGGGGGCGTCCGAACACCGGGGAGCTGTTTTTT. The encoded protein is CASWGRPNTGELFF. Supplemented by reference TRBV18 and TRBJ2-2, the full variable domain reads NAGVMQNPRHLVRRRGQEARLRCSPMKGHSHVYWYRQLPEEGLKFMVYLQKENIIDESGMPKERFSAEFPKEGPSILRIQQVVRGDSAAYFCASWGRPNTGELFFGEGSRLTVL.

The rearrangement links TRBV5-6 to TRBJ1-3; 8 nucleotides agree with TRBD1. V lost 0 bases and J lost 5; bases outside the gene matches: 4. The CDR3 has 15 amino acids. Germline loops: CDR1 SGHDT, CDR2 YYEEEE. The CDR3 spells CASSLVWTGRNTIYF. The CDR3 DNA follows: TGTGCCAGCAGCTTGGTCTGGACAGGGCGAAACACCATATATTTT.

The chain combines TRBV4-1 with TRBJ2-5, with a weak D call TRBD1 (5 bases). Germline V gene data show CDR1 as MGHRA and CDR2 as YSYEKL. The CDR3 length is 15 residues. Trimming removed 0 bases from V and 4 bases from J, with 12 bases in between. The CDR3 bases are TGCGCCAGCAGCCAAGATTGGGCAGGGATAGAGACCCAGTACTTC. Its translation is CASSQDWAGIETQYF.

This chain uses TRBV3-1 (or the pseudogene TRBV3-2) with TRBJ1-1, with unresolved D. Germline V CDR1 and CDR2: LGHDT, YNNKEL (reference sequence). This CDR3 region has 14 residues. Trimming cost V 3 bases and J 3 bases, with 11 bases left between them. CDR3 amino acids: CASSQRGRDTEAFF. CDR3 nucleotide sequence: TGTGCCAGCAGCCAGCGGGGTAGGGACACTGAAGCTTTCTTT.